These 2 T cell receptor beta chains originate from one sample sequenced in a study of early T cells in non-severe SARS-CoV-2 infection. TCRdb redid the calling of the 5' RACE reads with MiXCR, one entry per CDR3 protein. Altogether about 49,000 distinct CDR3 sequences are present, 3.5% to 4.5% being singletons, with the ten largest covering around 6%. The sample comprised whole blood. These receptor sequences come from an adult who was a healthcare worker with PCR-confirmed SARS-CoV-2 infection or an uninfected control (not recorded which).

Note on this clonotype: This may be a read error, as it is one base from a much larger clone. V gene TRBV6-6 combines with J gene TRBJ2-5; 8 nucleotides line up with TRBD2. This CDR3 has 16 amino acids. Looked up from germline, CDR1 is MNHNY and CDR2 is SVGAGI (reference sequence). In DNA, the CDR3 is TGTGCCAGCAGTTACTCGACGGGAGGGTCGGATGAGACCCGGTACTTC. Amino acid sequence: CASSYSTGGSDETRYF.

Many counts were recorded for this clonotype. The rearrangement uses TRBV14 and TRBJ2-7, with 7 bases lining up with TRBD1. The CDR3 length is 13 residues. V was pared by 9 bases and J by 0 bases, with 5 bases of the junction left unmatched. Germline CDR1 SGHDN, CDR2 FVKESK. CDR3: CASKGQSSYEQYF. CDR3 bases: TGTGCCAGTAAGGGACAGAGCTCCTACGAGCAGTACTTC.